The clone carrying this T cell receptor beta chain showed up just once. Antigen specificity is unknown. CDR3 length: 18 residues. Germline CDR1 reads SGHTA; CDR2 reads FQGNSA. The trim removed 2 bases at V and 0 bases at J, leaving 7 bases unmatched. The Oncomine TCR Beta short-read assay was applied to DNA of cultured CD4+ T cells. Each CDR3 protein is one row after TCRdb ran MiXCR on the PCR reads. The table has 25,000 or so distinct CDR3 sequences, around 64% seen once; the top ten hold 20% to 25%. This sample is part of a study of vaccination and CD4 T cells after COVID-19. Whole-study context: Spike peptides, overlapping and drawn from SARS-CoV-2, HCoV-NL63, HCoV-OC43 and HCoV-229E, were used to stimulate cells. Overall study results and limits: When vaccine-specific clones from convalescent patients were examined, 304 of 307 were spike mono-reactive. Although the median of SARS-CoV-2-reactive clonotypes rose from 21 to 38, the change was not significant.

Treatment described: approximately 11-day PBMC culture with coronavirus spike peptide pools or control peptides (ViraFEST assay). Sample: CD4+ T cells from blood, cultured in vitro, taken after SARS-CoV-2 vaccination. The gene calls are TRBV7-2 and TRBJ2-2; 9 bases are shared with TRBD2. This TCR derives from a human donor who received a COVID-19 vaccine. The CDR3 nucleotides are TGTGCCAGCAGCTTAAATCTAGCGGGACTCGCGAACACCGGGGAGCTGTTTTTT. This encodes CASSLNLAGLANTGELFF.